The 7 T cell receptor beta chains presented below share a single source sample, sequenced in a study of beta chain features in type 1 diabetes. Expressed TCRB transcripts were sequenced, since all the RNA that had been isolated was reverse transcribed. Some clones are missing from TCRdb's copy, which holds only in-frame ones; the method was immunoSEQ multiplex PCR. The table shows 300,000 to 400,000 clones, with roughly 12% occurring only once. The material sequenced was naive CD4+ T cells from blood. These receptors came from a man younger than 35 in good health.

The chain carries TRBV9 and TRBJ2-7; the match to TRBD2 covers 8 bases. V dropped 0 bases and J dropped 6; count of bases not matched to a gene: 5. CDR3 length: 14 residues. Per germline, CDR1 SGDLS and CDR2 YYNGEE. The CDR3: CASSVGDSGAEQYF. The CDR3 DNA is TGTGCCAGCAGCGTAGGGGATAGCGGGGCCGAGCAGTACTTC.

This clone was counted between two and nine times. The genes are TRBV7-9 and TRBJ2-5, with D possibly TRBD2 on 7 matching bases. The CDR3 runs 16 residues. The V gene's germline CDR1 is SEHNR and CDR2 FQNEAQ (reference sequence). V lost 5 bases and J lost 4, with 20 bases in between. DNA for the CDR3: TGTGCCAGCAGCCCCCGGGGGGCGGGAGAAGGAGAGACCCAGTACTTC. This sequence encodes CASSPRGAGEGETQYF.

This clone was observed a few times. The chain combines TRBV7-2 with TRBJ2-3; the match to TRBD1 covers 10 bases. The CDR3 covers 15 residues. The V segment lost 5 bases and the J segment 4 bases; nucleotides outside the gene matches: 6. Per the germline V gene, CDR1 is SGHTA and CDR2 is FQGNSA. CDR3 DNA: TGTGCCAGCAGCATCCGGGACAGGGGATCAGATACGCAGTATTTT. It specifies CASSIRDRGSDTQYF.

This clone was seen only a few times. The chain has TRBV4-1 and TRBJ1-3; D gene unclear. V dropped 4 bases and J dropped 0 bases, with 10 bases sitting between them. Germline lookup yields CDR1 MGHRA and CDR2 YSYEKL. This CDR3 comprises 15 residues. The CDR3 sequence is CASSLRRGSGNTIYF. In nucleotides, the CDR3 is TGCGCCAGCAGCCTAAGACGGGGCTCTGGAAACACCATATATTTT.

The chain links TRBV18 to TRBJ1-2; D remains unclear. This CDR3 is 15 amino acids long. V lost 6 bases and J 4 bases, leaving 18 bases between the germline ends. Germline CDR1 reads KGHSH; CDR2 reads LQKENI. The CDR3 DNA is TGTGCCAGCTCGCCAGCGGGAGGAACCCGCTATGGCTACACCTTC. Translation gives CASSPAGGTRYGYTF.

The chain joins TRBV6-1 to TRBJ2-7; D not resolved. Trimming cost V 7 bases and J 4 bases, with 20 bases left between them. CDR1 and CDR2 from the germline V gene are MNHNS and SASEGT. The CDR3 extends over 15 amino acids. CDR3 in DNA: TGTGCCAGCAACTTCGCATGGGCTATTGAATACGAGCAGTACTTC. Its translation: CASNFAWAIEYEQYF.

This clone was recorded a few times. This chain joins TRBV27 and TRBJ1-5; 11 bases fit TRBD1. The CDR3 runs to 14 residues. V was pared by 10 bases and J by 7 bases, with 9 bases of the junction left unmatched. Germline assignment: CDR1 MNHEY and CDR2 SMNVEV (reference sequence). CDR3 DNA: TGTGCCACATCGGGGACAGGGGGTCGCCAGCCCCAGCATTTT. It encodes CATSGTGGRQPQHF.